These 17 T cell receptor beta chains were sequenced from one sample in a study of blood T cell repertoires in COVID-19. Libraries were prepared by immunoSEQ multiplex PCR; TCRdb keeps only in-frame clonotypes and omits some of them. Of a few hundred thousand clones listed, 80% are singletons. The specimen sequenced was PBMCs or T cells enriched from blood (not recorded which). The origin of the receptors is a man younger than 40 with acute COVID-19.

The chain joins TRBV9 to TRBJ1-2; D is possibly TRBD1 (6 bases). V lost 3 bases and J lost 4, with 13 bases in between. This CDR3 has 14 residues. In germline, CDR1 is SGDLS, CDR2 YYNGEE. DNA for the CDR3: TGTGCCAGCAGCGCTCCTCACAGGGCCTATGGCTACACCTTC. As protein: CASSAPHRAYGYTF.

The chain recombines TRBV7-6 with TRBJ2-7; the D is unclear. This CDR3 is built from 13 residues. Germline V gene sequence: CDR1 SGHVS, CDR2 FNYEAQ. V shed 5 bases and J shed 3 bases, with 11 bases lying between them. The CDR3 region is CASSLSYSYEQYF. CDR3 bases: TGTGCCAGCAGCCTAAGTTACAGCTACGAGCAGTACTTC.

This chain joins TRBV3-1 (or the pseudogene TRBV3-2) and TRBJ1-5; 9 bases match TRBD1. Trimming removed 3 bases from V and 7 bases from J; junction bases left unmatched: 4. The CDR3 has 14 residues. CDR1 LGHDT and CDR2 YNNKEL come from the germline V gene (reference sequence). CDR3 amino acids: CASSQGQGVQPQHF. The CDR3 nucleotides are TGTGCCAGCAGCCAGGGACAGGGTGTCCAGCCCCAGCATTTT.

This sequence joins TRBV27 and TRBJ2-4; 7 bases fit TRBD1. This CDR3 spans 16 amino acids. After removal of 5 bases from V and 0 bases from J, the junction contained 7 bases not matched to a gene. The germline V gene has CDR1 MNHEY and CDR2 SMNVEV (reference sequence). CDR3 sequence reads: CASSKRTGLAKNIQYF. The CDR3 DNA reads TGTGCCAGCAGTAAAAGGACAGGCTTAGCCAAAAACATTCAGTACTTC.

V gene TRBV3-1 (or the pseudogene TRBV3-2) combines with J gene TRBJ1-1, with D perhaps TRBD1 (5 bases). The germline CDR1 and CDR2 sequences are LGHDT and YNNKEL (reference sequence). The CDR3 extends over 12 amino acids. V lost 3 bases to trimming and J lost 5 bases, with 7 bases between them. CDR3 sequence: CASSQGQTEAFF. CDR3 DNA sequence: TGTGCCAGCAGCCAGGGGCAGACTGAAGCTTTCTTT.

CDR3 region: CASSQTSGALQETQYF. The CDR3 DNA reads as TGTGCCAGCAGCCAGACTAGCGGGGCCCTCCAAGAGACCCAGTACTTC. The chain carries TRBV5-6 and TRBJ2-5; 11 nucleotides match TRBD2. With 4 bases clipped from V and 1 base from J, the junction kept 6 bases outside the gene matches. The germline gives CDR1 SGHDT, CDR2 YYEEEE. The CDR3 has 16 amino acids.

This clone was recorded many times. The chain is built from TRBV5-1 and TRBJ2-6, with a possible D match to TRBD2 (5 bases). V lost 0 bases, J lost 0 bases, and 7 bases lay in between. The CDR3 totals 16 residues. In germline, CDR1 is SGHRS, CDR2 YFSETQ. CDR3 sequence reads: CASSLGGSSGANVLTF. The CDR3 DNA is TGCGCCAGCAGCTTGGGAGGGAGCTCTGGGGCCAACGTCCTGACTTTC. The whole variable domain, remainder taken from reference TRBV5-1 and TRBJ2-6, is KAGVTQTPRYLIKTRGQQVTLSCSPISGHRSVSWYQQTPGQGLQFLFEYFSETQRNKGNFPGRFSGRQFSNSRSEMNVSTLELGDSALYLCASSLGGSSGANVLTFGAGSRLTVL.

The rearrangement joins TRBV2 to TRBJ2-7, with a possible D match to TRBD1 (6 bases). The germline V gene encodes CDR1 SNHLY and CDR2 FYNNEI. CDR3 length: 14 residues. Trimming took 2 bases from V and 5 from J, leaving 13 bases between them. CDR3 sequence reads: CASSEQGQRNEQYF. The CDR3 nucleotides are TGTGCCAGCAGTGAACAGGGGCAGAGGAACGAGCAGTACTTC.

This sequence joins TRBV21-1 and TRBJ1-1; TRBD1, the table's D call, lacks a check against the DNA. TRBV21-1 is labeled a pseudogene. The CDR3 runs 16 residues. The CDR3 loop reads CASSGRDRISLTEAFF. The CDR3 DNA reads TGTGCCAGCAGCGGACGGGACAGAATTTCTCTCACTGAAGCTTTCTTT.

With regard to this clone: The same CDR3 can be traced to other DNA sequences in this sample. The V and J genes are TRBV7-2 and TRBJ1-1; D unresolved. CDR1 and CDR2 (germline): SGHTA, FQGNSA. CDR3 length equals 13 residues. V shed 3 bases and J shed 1 base, with 6 bases lying between them. The CDR3 DNA reads TGTGCCAGCAGCTTCGGGGAGAACACTGAAGCTTTCTTT. Amino acid sequence: CASSFGENTEAFF.

V is TRBV3-1 (or the pseudogene TRBV3-2) and J is TRBJ1-3; a possible D gene is TRBD1 (6 bases). This CDR3 comprises 17 residues. Germline V CDR1 and CDR2: LGHDT, YNNKEL (reference sequence). V was trimmed by 0 bases and J by 7 bases, leaving 19 bases between them. The CDR3 sequence is CASSQDGGRATLNTIYF. The CDR3 nucleotides read TGTGCCAGCAGCCAAGATGGGGGCAGGGCCACTCTGAACACCATATATTTT.

The CDR3 DNA reads TGTGCCAGCAGGCAAGAAGCGGGGGCGAACACCGGGGAGCTGTTTTTT. Residues: CASRQEAGANTGELFF. This chain joins TRBV21-1 and TRBJ2-2; TRBD2, as called in the table, went unchecked against the DNA. TRBV21-1 corresponds to a pseudogene. The CDR3 consists of 16 residues.

A single count supports this clone. J is TRBJ1-5 and V is TRBV3-1 (or the pseudogene TRBV3-2); D gene unclear. V lost 2 bases, J lost 6 bases, and 5 bases lay in between. From germline, CDR1 is LGHDT and CDR2 YNNKEL (reference sequence). The length of the CDR3 is 12 residues. CDR3 region: CASSQSGQPQHF. CDR3 in DNA: TGTGCCAGCAGCCAAAGCGGTCAGCCCCAGCATTTT.

The chain couples TRBV10-1 to TRBJ2-5; TRBD1 matches 7 bases. The V gene's germline CDR1 is WNHNN and CDR2 SYGVQD (reference sequence). The junction had 1 base not matched to a gene; V was cut back by 2 bases and J by 1 base. The CDR3 loop spans 14 amino acids. The CDR3 coding sequence is TGCGCCAGCAGTGAGGGGACAGTCCAAGAGACCCAGTACTTC. Its protein is CASSEGTVQETQYF.

This chain links TRBV3-1 (or the pseudogene TRBV3-2) with TRBJ2-4; 11 bases match TRBD1. The junction had 7 bases not matched to a gene; V was cut back by 3 bases and J by 6 bases. The CDR3 length is 16 residues. The germline CDR1 and CDR2 sequences are LGHDT and YNNKEL (reference sequence). The CDR3 DNA is TGTGCCAGCAGCCAGTACCCGGGACAGGGGGTAAACATTCAGTACTTC. Translation gives CASSQYPGQGVNIQYF.

This clone was observed a handful of times. The chain joins TRBV11-1 to TRBJ1-2, with D uncertain. Germline V gives CDR1 SGHAT, CDR2 FQDESV (reference sequence). CDR3 length equals 13 residues. The V and J ends lost 2 bases and 6 bases respectively, with 10 bases between them. Here the CDR3 DNA reads TGTGCCAGCAGCTTAAGTGAGGCCCATGGCTACACCTTC. Translated, it gives CASSLSEAHGYTF.

This clone was picked up one time. V and J are TRBV30 and TRBJ1-6; TRBD1 matches at 8 bases. This CDR3 comprises 15 residues. Germline values: CDR1 GTSNPN, CDR2 SVGIG (reference sequence). The trim removed 4 bases at V and 7 bases at J, leaving 9 bases unmatched. The CDR3, as DNA: TGTGCCTGGACCGTGACAGGGGTGAGGAATTCACCCCTCCACTTT. Its protein is CAWTVTGVRNSPLHF. Full variable domain (remainder filled in from reference TRBV30 and TRBJ1-6): SQTIHQWPATLVQPVGSPLSLECTVEGTSNPNLYWYRQAAGRGLQLLFYSVGIGQISSEVPQNLSASRPQDRQFILSSKKLLLSDSGFYLCAWTVTGVRNSPLHFGNGTRLTVT.